This T cell receptor (beta chain) emerged from a study of CD8 T cells in Susac syndrome. The V gene's germline CDR1 is KGHSH and CDR2 LQKENI. The CDR3 spans 15 residues. The ends were cut back, 2 bases at V and 3 bases at J, with 11 bases in the middle. When the RNA was reverse transcribed, random hexamers were used with an input of 0.5 to 1 ug. TCRdb passed the immunoSEQ multiplex PCR reads through MiXCR, listing each CDR3 protein once. Here the sample spans around 150,000 distinct CDR3 sequences, about 94% being singletons. The receptor's source is a human donor in good health. This sequence joins TRBV18 and TRBJ2-1; a weak D match, TRBD1 (5 bases). The sequencing input was CD4+ T cells from PBMCs. The CDR3 bases are TGTGCCAGCTCACCATCTCAGGACATCTACAATGAGCAGTTCTTC. Protein: CASSPSQDIYNEQFF.